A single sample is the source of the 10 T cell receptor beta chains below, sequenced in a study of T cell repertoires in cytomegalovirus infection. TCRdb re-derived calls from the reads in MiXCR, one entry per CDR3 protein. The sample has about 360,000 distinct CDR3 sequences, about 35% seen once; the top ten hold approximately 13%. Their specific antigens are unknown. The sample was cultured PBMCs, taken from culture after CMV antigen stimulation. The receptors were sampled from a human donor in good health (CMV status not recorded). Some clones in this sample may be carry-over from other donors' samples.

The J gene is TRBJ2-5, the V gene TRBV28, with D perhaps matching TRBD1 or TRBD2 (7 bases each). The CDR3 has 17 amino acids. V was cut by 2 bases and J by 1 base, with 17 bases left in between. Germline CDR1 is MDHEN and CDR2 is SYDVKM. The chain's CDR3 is CASSLDPKRDSQETQYF. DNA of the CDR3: TGTGCCAGCAGTTTAGATCCAAAGCGGGACAGCCAAGAGACCCAGTACTTC.

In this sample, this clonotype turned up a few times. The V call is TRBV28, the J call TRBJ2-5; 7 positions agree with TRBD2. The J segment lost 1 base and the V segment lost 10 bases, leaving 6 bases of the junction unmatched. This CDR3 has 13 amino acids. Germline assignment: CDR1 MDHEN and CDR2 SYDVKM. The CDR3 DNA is TGTGCCACCGGGAGGAGTTCCCAAGAGACCCAGTACTTC. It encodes CATGRSSQETQYF.

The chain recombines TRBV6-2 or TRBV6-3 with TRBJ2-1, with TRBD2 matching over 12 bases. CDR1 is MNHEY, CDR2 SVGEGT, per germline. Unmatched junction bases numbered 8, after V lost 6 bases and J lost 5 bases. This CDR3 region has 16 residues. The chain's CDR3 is CASRKRLAGADNEQFF. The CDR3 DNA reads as TGTGCCAGCAGAAAAAGACTAGCGGGAGCCGACAATGAGCAGTTCTTC.

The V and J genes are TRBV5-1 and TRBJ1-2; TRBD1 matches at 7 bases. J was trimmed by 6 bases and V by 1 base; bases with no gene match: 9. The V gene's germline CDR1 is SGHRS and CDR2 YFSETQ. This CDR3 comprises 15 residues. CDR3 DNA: TGCGCCAGCAGCTTGTTCCGACAGGGATCGGATGGCTACACCTTC. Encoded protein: CASSLFRQGSDGYTF.

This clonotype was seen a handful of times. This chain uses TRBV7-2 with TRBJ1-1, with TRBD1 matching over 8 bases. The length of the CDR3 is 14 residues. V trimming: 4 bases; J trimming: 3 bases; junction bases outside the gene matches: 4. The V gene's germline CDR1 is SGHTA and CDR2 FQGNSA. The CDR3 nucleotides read TGTGCCAGCAGCTATAGACAGGGGTACACTGAAGCTTTCTTT. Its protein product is CASSYRQGYTEAFF.

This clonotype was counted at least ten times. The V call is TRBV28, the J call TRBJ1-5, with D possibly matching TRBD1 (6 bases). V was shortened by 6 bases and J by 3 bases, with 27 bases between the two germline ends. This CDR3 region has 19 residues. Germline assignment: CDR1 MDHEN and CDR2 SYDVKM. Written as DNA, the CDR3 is TGTGCCAGCAGCATTCTAAGGACCCTGGTTGACAGGTTCAATCAGCCCCAGCATTTT. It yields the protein CASSILRTLVDRFNQPQHF.

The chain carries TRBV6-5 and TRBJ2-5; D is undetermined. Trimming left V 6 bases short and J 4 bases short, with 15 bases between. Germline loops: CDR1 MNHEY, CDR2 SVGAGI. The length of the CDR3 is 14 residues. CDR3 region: CASSPLLRGETQYF. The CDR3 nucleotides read TGTGCCAGCAGCCCCCTTCTACGAGGAGAGACCCAGTACTTC.

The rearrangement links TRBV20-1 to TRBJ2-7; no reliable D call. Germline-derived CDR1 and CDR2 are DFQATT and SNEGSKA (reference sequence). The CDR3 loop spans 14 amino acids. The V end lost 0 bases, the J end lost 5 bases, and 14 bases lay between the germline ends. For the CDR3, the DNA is TGCAGTGCTAGAGATCAAATGTGGGGTGACGAGCAGTACTTC. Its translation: CSARDQMWGDEQYF.

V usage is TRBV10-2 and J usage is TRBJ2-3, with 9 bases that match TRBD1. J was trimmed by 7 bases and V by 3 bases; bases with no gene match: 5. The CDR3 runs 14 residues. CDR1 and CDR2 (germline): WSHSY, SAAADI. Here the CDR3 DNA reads TGCGCCAGCAGTGAACAGGGGGCACGAAATACGCAGTATTTT. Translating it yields CASSEQGARNTQYF.

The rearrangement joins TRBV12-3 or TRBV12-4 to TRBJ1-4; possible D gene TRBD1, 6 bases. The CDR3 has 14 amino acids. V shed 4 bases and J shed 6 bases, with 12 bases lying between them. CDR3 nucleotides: TGTGCCAGCAGTTCCCCAGGGGCGGATGAAAAACTGTTTTTT. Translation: CASSSPGADEKLFF.